This TCR beta chain was identified in a study of T-cell memory formation after mild COVID-19. General study results and limits: Pre-infection memory already had some responding clones, implying cross-reactive memory joined. The study found contracting CD4+ clones mainly in CM and EM and contracting CD8+ clones in EMRA.

TCRalpha and TCRbeta libraries used 5'RACE with constant-segment primers and UMIs. TCRdb re-derived calls from the 5' RACE reads in MiXCR, one entry per CDR3 protein. Of 170,000 or so distinct CDR3 sequences in the sample, 20% to 25% were seen once. A note on this clonotype: The antigen is not known.

The sequence was collected from an adult woman who had mild COVID-19 (a few samples of this study predate the infection). Cell type and time point are not known. Sequenced: PBMCs or a T cell subset sorted from them (not recorded which).

This CDR3 reads CASSPHGGRTEAFF. CDR3 nucleotides: TGTGCCAGCAGCCCTCACGGGGGCAGGACTGAAGCTTTCTTT. The chain uses TRBV7-6 and TRBJ1-1; the D gene is possibly TRBD1 (6 bases). Deletions cut 5 bases from V and 5 bases from J, with 15 bases between. The CDR3 length is 14 residues. Germline CDR1 is SGHVS and CDR2 is FNYEAQ.